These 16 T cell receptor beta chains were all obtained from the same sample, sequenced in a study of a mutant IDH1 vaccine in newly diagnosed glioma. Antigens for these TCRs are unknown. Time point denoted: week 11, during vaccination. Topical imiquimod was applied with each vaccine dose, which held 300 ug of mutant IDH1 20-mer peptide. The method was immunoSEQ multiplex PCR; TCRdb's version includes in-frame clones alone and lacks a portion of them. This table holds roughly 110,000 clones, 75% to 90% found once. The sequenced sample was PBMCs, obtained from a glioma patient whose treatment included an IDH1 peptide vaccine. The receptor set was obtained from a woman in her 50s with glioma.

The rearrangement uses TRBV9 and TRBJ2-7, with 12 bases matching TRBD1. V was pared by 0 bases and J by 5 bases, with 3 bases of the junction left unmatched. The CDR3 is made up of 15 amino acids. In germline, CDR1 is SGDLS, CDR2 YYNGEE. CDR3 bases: TGTGCCAGCAGCGTAGAGGGACAGGGGGCCCACGAGCAGTACTTC. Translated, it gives CASSVEGQGAHEQYF.

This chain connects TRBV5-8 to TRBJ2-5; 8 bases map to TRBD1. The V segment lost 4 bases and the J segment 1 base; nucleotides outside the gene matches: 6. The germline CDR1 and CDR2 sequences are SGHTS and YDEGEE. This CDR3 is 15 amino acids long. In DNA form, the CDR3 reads TGTGCCAGCAGCCCCAGGGGGCGCTCCCAAGAGACCCAGTACTTC. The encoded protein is CASSPRGRSQETQYF.

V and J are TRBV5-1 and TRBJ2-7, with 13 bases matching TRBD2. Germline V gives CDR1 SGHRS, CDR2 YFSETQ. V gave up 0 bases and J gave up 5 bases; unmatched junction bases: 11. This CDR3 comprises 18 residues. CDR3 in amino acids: CASSLALLAGGLGHEQYF. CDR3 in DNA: TGCGCCAGCAGCTTGGCGCTACTAGCGGGAGGGCTAGGCCACGAGCAGTACTTC.

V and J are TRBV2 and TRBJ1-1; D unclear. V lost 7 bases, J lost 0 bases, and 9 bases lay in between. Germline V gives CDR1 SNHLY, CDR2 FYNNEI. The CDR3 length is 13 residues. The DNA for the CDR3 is TGTGCCAGCATTAAGGGCCTGAACACTGAAGCTTTCTTT. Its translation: CASIKGLNTEAFF.

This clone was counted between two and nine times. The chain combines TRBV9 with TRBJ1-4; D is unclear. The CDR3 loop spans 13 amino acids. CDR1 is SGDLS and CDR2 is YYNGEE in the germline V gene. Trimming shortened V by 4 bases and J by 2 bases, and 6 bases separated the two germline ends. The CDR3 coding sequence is TGTGCCAGCAGCAAAGGGACTAATGAAAAACTGTTTTTT. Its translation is CASSKGTNEKLFF.

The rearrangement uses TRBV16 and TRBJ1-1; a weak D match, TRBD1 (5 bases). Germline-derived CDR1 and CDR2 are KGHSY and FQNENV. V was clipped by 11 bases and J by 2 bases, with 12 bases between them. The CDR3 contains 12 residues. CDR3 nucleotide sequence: TGTGCCTCGACAGTCCTAAACACTGAAGCTTTCTTT. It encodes CASTVLNTEAFF.

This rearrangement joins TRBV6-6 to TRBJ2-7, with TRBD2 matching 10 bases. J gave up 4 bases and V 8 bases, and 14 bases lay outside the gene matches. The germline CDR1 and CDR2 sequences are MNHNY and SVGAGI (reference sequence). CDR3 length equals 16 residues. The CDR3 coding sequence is TGTGCCAGCCGGAGCGGGAGGGCCCAGGACGCTTACGAGCAGTACTTC. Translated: CASRSGRAQDAYEQYF.

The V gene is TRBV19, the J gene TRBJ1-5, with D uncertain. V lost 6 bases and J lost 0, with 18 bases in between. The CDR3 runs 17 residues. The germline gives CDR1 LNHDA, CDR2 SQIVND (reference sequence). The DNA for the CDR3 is TGTGCCAGTAGCACGAGGGCAAGCTTGAATAGCAATCAGCCCCAGCATTTT. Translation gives CASSTRASLNSNQPQHF. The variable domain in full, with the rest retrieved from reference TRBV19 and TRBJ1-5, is DGGITQSPKYLFRKEGQNVTLSCEQNLNHDAMYWYRQDPGQGLRLIYYSQIVNDFQKGDIAEGYSVSREKKESFPLTVTSAQKNPTAFYLCASSTRASLNSNQPQHFGDGTRLSIL.

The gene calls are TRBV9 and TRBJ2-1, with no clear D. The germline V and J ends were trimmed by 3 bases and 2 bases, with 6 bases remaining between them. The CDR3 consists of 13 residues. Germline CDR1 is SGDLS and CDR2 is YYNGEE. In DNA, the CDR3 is TGTGCCAGCAGCGGGGTGCCCTACAATGAGCAGTTCTTC. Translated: CASSGVPYNEQFF.

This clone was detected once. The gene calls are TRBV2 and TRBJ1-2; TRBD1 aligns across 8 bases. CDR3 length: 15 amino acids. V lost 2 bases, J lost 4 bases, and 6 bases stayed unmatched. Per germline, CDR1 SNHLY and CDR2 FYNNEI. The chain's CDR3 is CASSERGTGVYGYTF. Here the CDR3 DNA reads TGTGCCAGCAGTGAAAGGGGGACAGGCGTCTATGGCTACACCTTC.

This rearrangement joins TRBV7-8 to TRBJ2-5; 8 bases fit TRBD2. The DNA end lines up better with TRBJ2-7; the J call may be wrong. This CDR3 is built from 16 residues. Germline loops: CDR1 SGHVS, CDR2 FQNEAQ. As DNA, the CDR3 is TGTGCCAGCAGCTTACGGGCGGGAGGTTCTTCCTACGAGCAGTACTTC. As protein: CASSLRAGGSSYEQYF.

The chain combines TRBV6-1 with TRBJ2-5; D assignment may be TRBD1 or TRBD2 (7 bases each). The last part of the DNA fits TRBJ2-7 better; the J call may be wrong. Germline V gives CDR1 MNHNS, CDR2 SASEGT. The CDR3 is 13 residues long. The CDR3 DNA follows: TGTGCCAGCAGTGGCAGGGGGGGCCACGAGCAGTACTTC. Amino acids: CASSGRGGHEQYF.

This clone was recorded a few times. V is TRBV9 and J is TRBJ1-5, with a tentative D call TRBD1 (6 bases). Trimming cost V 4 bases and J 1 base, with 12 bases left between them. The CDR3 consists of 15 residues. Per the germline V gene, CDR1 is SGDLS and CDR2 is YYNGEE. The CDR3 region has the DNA TGTGCCAGCAGCTCCAAGGGGGGGAGCAATCAGCCCCAGCATTTT. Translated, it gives CASSSKGGSNQPQHF.

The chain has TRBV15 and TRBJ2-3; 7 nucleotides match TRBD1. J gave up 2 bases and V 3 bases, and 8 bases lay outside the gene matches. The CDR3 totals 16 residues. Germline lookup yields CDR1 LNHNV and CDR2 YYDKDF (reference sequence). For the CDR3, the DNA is TGTGCCACCAGCAGTTCCGGGACAGTGAACACAGATACGCAGTATTTT. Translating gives CATSSSGTVNTDTQYF.

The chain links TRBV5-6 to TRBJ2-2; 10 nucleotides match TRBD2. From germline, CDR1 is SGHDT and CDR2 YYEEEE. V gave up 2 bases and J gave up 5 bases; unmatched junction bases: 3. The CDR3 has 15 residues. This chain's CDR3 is CASSFISGRTGELFF. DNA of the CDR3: TGTGCCAGCAGCTTCATTAGCGGGAGGACCGGGGAGCTGTTTTTT.

The CDR3 nucleotides read TGTGCCAGCACTAGCGGGGGACCCTACAATGAGCAGTTCTTC. Amino acid sequence: CASTSGGPYNEQFF. The chain combines TRBV28 with TRBJ2-1; 10 bases match TRBD2. In germline, CDR1 is MDHEN, CDR2 SYDVKM. CDR3 length: 14 residues. The V and J ends lost 7 bases and 2 bases, in that order; junction bases with no gene match: 2.